This T cell receptor (beta chain) was recovered during a study of T cell responses to AZD1222 COVID-19 vaccine. Regarding this clone: What it recognizes is unknown.

Germline CDR1 WNHNN, CDR2 SYGVQD (reference sequence). With 3 bases removed from V and 8 bases from J, the gap between germline ends came to 13 bases. The CDR3 totals 13 residues. Broader study findings: Donors were mostly white British, more females; clonal diversity possibly underestimated. Reportedly, close to half of spike-specific TCRs are directed against unmutated variant regions. Among AZD1222 vaccinees, only six were seropositive at baseline.

Measured with immunoSEQ multiplex PCR; TCRdb has only the in-frame clones, and not every one. Seen here are about 100,000 clones, 91% observed once, and the top ten hold approximately 22%. Sequencing was performed on peripheral blood, taken on day 0 of AZD1222 vaccination. The clonotype was recovered from an adult in good health. The V call is TRBV10-1, the J call TRBJ1-2, with D unclear. CDR3 nucleotides: TGCGCCAGCAGTGAAGGCCCCCCCCCGGGCTACACCTTC. This gives the protein CASSEGPPPGYTF.